Below, one T cell receptor beta chain is given with its context. The germline V gene has CDR1 SQVTM and CDR2 ANQGSEA. The length of the CDR3 is 15 residues. Trimming took off 4 bases at V and 1 base at J, with 16 bases between the two ends. Sequenced by immunoSEQ multiplex PCR; TCRdb stores in-frame clones only, minus some. The sample lists about 2.3 million clones, approximately 90% occurring once. The data derive from a study of shared clonotypes between healthy human individuals. This clonotype was obtained from a man in his late teens or twenties in good health. Some clones in this sample may be carry-over from other donors' samples. Specimen: naive CD4+ T cells from PBMCs. Subset defined: CD45RA+ positively selected. The chain employs TRBV29-1 and TRBJ2-5; no reliable D call. CDR3 loop: CSVASRLRLQETQYF. The CDR3 DNA reads as TGCAGCGTTGCTTCAAGGCTACGCCTCCAAGAGACCCAGTACTTC.